These T cell receptor beta chains were read from a single sample in a study of cytomegalovirus exposure and HLA in healthy donors. Repertoires were generated with immunoSEQ multiplex PCR, while TCRdb's copy carries only in-frame clones and drops some. The ten most abundant clones cover about 4% of a sample with about 110,000 clones. Sequences were obtained from PBMCs. The receptor set was obtained from a young man in good health and CMV-seronegative. Both conserved end residues are part of each CDR3. D genes are given only for firm matches.

V gene: TRBV6-5
D gene: -
J gene: TRBJ1-1
CDR3 protein: CASSDNRETEAFF
CDR3 DNA: TGTGCCAGCAGTGACAACCGGGAAACTGAAGCTTTCTTT

V gene: TRBV9
D gene: TRBD1
J gene: TRBJ1-5
CDR3 protein: CASSVGQGGNQPQHF
CDR3 DNA: TGTGCCAGCAGCGTAGGACAGGGTGGCAATCAGCCCCAGCATTTT

V gene: TRBV7-9
D gene: -
J gene: TRBJ2-7
CDR3 protein: CASSPRTDFGGTYEQYF
CDR3 DNA: TGTGCCAGCAGCCCGCGTACCGATTTCGGGGGAACCTACGAGCAGTACTTC

V gene: TRBV5-1
D gene: -
J gene: TRBJ1-1
CDR3 protein: CASSSGGVNTEAFF
CDR3 DNA: TGCGCCAGCAGCTCGGGGGGCGTGAACACTGAAGCTTTCTTT

V gene: TRBV7-7
D gene: -
J gene: TRBJ2-5
CDR3 protein: CASSLVQGGIETQYF
CDR3 DNA: TGTGCCAGCAGCTTAGTACAGGGAGGGATAGAGACCCAGTACTTC

V gene: TRBV5-1
D gene: -
J gene: TRBJ1-5
CDR3 protein: CASSSEGDQPQHF
CDR3 DNA: TGCGCCAGCAGCTCGGAAGGGGATCAGCCCCAGCATTTT

V gene: TRBV5-4
D gene: TRBD2
J gene: TRBJ2-3
CDR3 protein: CASSLEGLAGGPGDTQYF
CDR3 DNA: TGTGCCAGCAGCTTGGAGGGACTAGCGGGGGGGCCGGGAGATACGCAGTATTTT

V gene: TRBV2
D gene: TRBD1
J gene: TRBJ1-5
CDR3 protein: CASSPRDRVNQPQHF
CDR3 DNA: TGTGCCAGCAGTCCGCGGGACAGGGTTAATCAGCCCCAGCATTTT

V gene: TRBV19
D gene: -
J gene: TRBJ2-6
CDR3 protein: CASTRKGAGANVLTF
CDR3 DNA: TGTGCCAGTACTCGGAAGGGGGCTGGGGCCAACGTCCTGACTTTC

V gene: TRBV30
D gene: TRBD2
J gene: TRBJ2-1
CDR3 protein: CAWSAGGGAYNEQFF
CDR3 DNA: TGTGCCTGGAGCGCTGGCGGGGGGGCCTACAATGAGCAGTTCTTC

V gene: TRBV20-1
D gene: -
J gene: TRBJ1-5
CDR3 protein: CSAEGDQPQHF
CDR3 DNA: TGCAGTGCGGAAGGGGATCAGCCCCAGCATTTT

V gene: TRBV19
D gene: -
J gene: TRBJ1-1
CDR3 protein: CASKGHRELNTEAFF
CDR3 DNA: TGTGCCAGTAAAGGCCACAGGGAATTGAACACTGAAGCTTTCTTT

V gene: TRBV7-9
D gene: -
J gene: TRBJ1-1
CDR3 protein: CASIHWEVLNTEAFF
CDR3 DNA: TGTGCCAGCATCCACTGGGAGGTATTGAACACTGAAGCTTTCTTT

V gene: TRBV19
D gene: -
J gene: TRBJ2-7
CDR3 protein: CASSLPGHLSYEQYF
CDR3 DNA: TGTGCCAGTAGTCTCCCGGGACACCTTTCCTACGAGCAGTACTTC

V gene: TRBV27
D gene: TRBD1
J gene: TRBJ1-3
CDR3 protein: CASSSLQGRSGNTIYF
CDR3 DNA: TGTGCCAGCAGTTCACTACAGGGGAGATCTGGAAACACCATATATTTT

V gene: TRBV4-3
D gene: -
J gene: TRBJ2-7
CDR3 protein: CASSQDLQGSFNEQYF
CDR3 DNA: TGCGCCAGCAGCCAAGATTTGCAGGGGTCGTTTAACGAGCAGTACTTC

V gene: TRBV18
D gene: -
J gene: TRBJ1-4
CDR3 protein: CASPQTGAEKLFF
CDR3 DNA: TGTGCCAGCCCTCAGACAGGTGCTGAAAAACTGTTTTTT

V gene: TRBV18
D gene: TRBD1
J gene: TRBJ1-6
CDR3 protein: CASSLGVGQNNSPLHF
CDR3 DNA: TGTGCCAGCTCACTTGGTGTGGGACAGAATAATTCACCCCTCCACTTT

V gene: TRBV5-1
D gene: -
J gene: TRBJ2-1
CDR3 protein: CASSLGGGRSYNEQFF
CDR3 DNA: TGCGCCAGCAGCTTGGGAGGGGGTCGGTCCTACAATGAGCAGTTCTTC

V gene: TRBV9
D gene: -
J gene: TRBJ1-4
CDR3 protein: CASSVDPGQLTTNEKLFF
CDR3 DNA: TGTGCCAGCAGCGTAGATCCGGGACAACTTACAACTAATGAAAAACTGTTTTTT

V gene: TRBV4-2
D gene: -
J gene: TRBJ1-5
CDR3 protein: CASSHHAGDSNQPQHF
CDR3 DNA: TGTGCCAGCAGCCACCATGCGGGGGATAGCAATCAGCCCCAGCATTTT

V gene: TRBV7-8
D gene: -
J gene: TRBJ1-4
CDR3 protein: CASSFQGGDEKLFF
CDR3 DNA: TGTGCCAGCAGCTTCCAGGGCGGTGATGAAAAACTGTTTTTT

V gene: TRBV30
D gene: TRBD1
J gene: TRBJ2-1
CDR3 protein: CAWSRMKTGSSEQFF
CDR3 DNA: TGTGCCTGGAGTCGCATGAAGACAGGGTCGAGTGAGCAGTTCTTC

V gene: TRBV4-2
D gene: TRBD1
J gene: TRBJ2-1
CDR3 protein: CASSRTGQGLFNEQFF
CDR3 DNA: TGTGCCAGCAGCCGTACCGGACAGGGTCTTTTCAATGAGCAGTTCTTC

V gene: TRBV11-2
D gene: TRBD2
J gene: TRBJ2-7
CDR3 protein: CASSRREGYYEQYF
CDR3 DNA: TGTGCCAGCAGCCGGCGGGAGGGGTACTACGAGCAGTACTTC

V gene: TRBV5-1
D gene: TRBD2
J gene: TRBJ2-5
CDR3 protein: CASSLGLAGVQETQYF
CDR3 DNA: TGCGCCAGCAGCTTGGGACTAGCGGGGGTCCAAGAGACCCAGTACTTC

V gene: TRBV19
D gene: TRBD1
J gene: TRBJ1-6
CDR3 protein: CASSIQRGTGGSPLHF
CDR3 DNA: TGTGCCAGTAGTATCCAGAGGGGGACAGGGGGATCACCCCTCCACTTT

V gene: TRBV11-2
D gene: TRBD2
J gene: TRBJ2-2
CDR3 protein: CASSLIAGGPGELFF
CDR3 DNA: TGTGCCAGCAGTTTGATAGCGGGGGGGCCCGGGGAGCTGTTTTTT

V gene: TRBV11-3
D gene: TRBD2
J gene: TRBJ2-7
CDR3 protein: CASSPEAGGPNEQYF
CDR3 DNA: TGTGCCAGCAGCCCCGAGGCGGGGGGGCCGAACGAGCAGTACTTC

V gene: TRBV5-1
D gene: -
J gene: TRBJ2-3
CDR3 protein: CASSLGGRGTDTQYF
CDR3 DNA: TGCGCCAGCAGCTTGGGGGGGCGGGGGACAGATACGCAGTATTTT

V gene: TRBV27
D gene: TRBD2
J gene: TRBJ2-3
CDR3 protein: CASSLGSGLASDTQYF
CDR3 DNA: TGTGCCAGCAGCTTGGGCTCCGGACTAGCGTCAGATACGCAGTATTTT

V gene: TRBV2
D gene: -
J gene: TRBJ1-1
CDR3 protein: CASTFSGLMNTEAFF
CDR3 DNA: TGTGCCAGCACTTTCTCGGGACTTATGAACACTGAAGCTTTCTTT

V gene: TRBV27
D gene: TRBD1
J gene: TRBJ2-1
CDR3 protein: CAASRDRDDEQFF
CDR3 DNA: TGTGCCGCTTCCCGGGACAGGGATGATGAGCAGTTCTTC

V gene: TRBV2
D gene: -
J gene: TRBJ2-7
CDR3 protein: CASSPTVEQYF
CDR3 DNA: TGTGCCAGCAGTCCAACAGTAGAGCAGTACTTC

V gene: TRBV5-4
D gene: TRBD1
J gene: TRBJ1-3
CDR3 protein: CASSKTGGRNTIYF
CDR3 DNA: TGTGCCAGCAGTAAGACAGGGGGCAGAAACACCATATATTTT

V gene: TRBV6-5
D gene: -
J gene: TRBJ1-1
CDR3 protein: CASRFVPRDTEAFF
CDR3 DNA: TGTGCCAGCCGCTTCGTTCCGAGGGACACTGAAGCTTTCTTT

V gene: TRBV19
D gene: -
J gene: TRBJ1-1
CDR3 protein: CASSSPDLLNTEAFF
CDR3 DNA: TGTGCCAGTAGTTCCCCCGATTTATTGAACACCGAAGCTTTCTTT

V gene: TRBV15
D gene: TRBD1
J gene: TRBJ1-1
CDR3 protein: CATSSDRVGGRAFF
CDR3 DNA: TGTGCCACCAGCTCGGACAGGGTGGGAGGACGAGCTTTCTTT

V gene: TRBV7-2
D gene: -
J gene: TRBJ2-5
CDR3 protein: CASSPRILQETQYF
CDR3 DNA: TGTGCCAGCAGCCCGAGGATACTACAAGAGACCCAGTACTTC

V gene: TRBV15
D gene: TRBD2
J gene: TRBJ2-7
CDR3 protein: CATSRDPGGSYEQYF
CDR3 DNA: TGTGCCACCAGCAGAGATCCGGGGGGCTCCTACGAGCAGTACTTC

V gene: TRBV6-1
D gene: TRBD1
J gene: TRBJ2-3
CDR3 protein: CASSEAAGTGTSTDTQYF
CDR3 DNA: TGTGCCAGCAGTGAAGCGGCGGGGACAGGGACAAGCACAGATACGCAGTATTTT

V gene: TRBV7-9
D gene: TRBD2
J gene: TRBJ2-3
CDR3 protein: CASSLGLAGGTDTQYF
CDR3 DNA: TGTGCCAGCAGCTTAGGACTAGCGGGGGGCACAGATACGCAGTATTTT

V gene: TRBV11-1
D gene: -
J gene: TRBJ2-1
CDR3 protein: CASSFLPRGSSYNEQFF
CDR3 DNA: TGTGCCAGCAGCTTCCTTCCCCGGGGGAGCTCCTACAATGAGCAGTTCTTC